This is a list of T cell receptor beta chains from one sample in a study of shared clonotypes between healthy human individuals. Only in-frame clones appear in the TCRdb table, and some are missing; sequencing was by immunoSEQ multiplex PCR. The sample records fewer than 800,000 clones, roughly 94% being singletons. Sequencing used naive CD8+ T cells sorted from blood. All receptors derive from a man aged 30 to 39 in good health. CDR3s leave out the opening cysteine and the closing phenylalanine or tryptophan.

v_call: TRBV18; cdr3_aa: ASSPPGRVNEQY
v_call: TRBV27; cdr3_aa: ASSLLAGYEQY
v_call: TRBV27; cdr3_aa: ASSSLSRDPTQY
v_call: TRBV4-1; cdr3_aa: ASSLTAGGTNTEAF
v_call: TRBV4-1; cdr3_aa: ASSQAFQTGTNYGYT
v_call: TRBV30; cdr3_aa: AWSRNEQF
v_call: TRBV13; cdr3_aa: ASGPRYRGSNEKLF
v_call: TRBV6-1; cdr3_aa: ASSELHRLFYEQY
v_call: TRBV4-3; cdr3_aa: ASSQDRVGRLTDTQY
v_call: TRBV5-8; cdr3_aa: ASSFGLAGVLEQY
v_call: TRBV7-7; cdr3_aa: ASSPFREGLNEQF
v_call: TRBV7-9; cdr3_aa: ASSYSGQASHEQY
v_call: TRBV5-1; cdr3_aa: ASSLDTSGESEAF
v_call: TRBV4-3; cdr3_aa: ASSQDLWGLAGNTIY
v_call: TRBV7-9; cdr3_aa: ASSLSGVQPQH
v_call: TRBV30; cdr3_aa: AWSLGGGSLYEQY
v_call: TRBV28; cdr3_aa: ASGLGGSSYNEQF
v_call: TRBV4-1; cdr3_aa: ASSQGPGEGNTIY